The entry below gives a single TCR beta chain sequence along with its context. With 3 bases clipped from V and 0 bases from J, the junction kept 6 bases outside the gene matches. Germline V CDR1 and CDR2: LGHNA, YSLEER. CDR3 length: 16 residues. Extracted from the samples, RNA was reverse transcribed into cDNA to serve as the sequencing template. Here immunoSEQ multiplex PCR was the method, and the copy in TCRdb shows in-frame clones only, minus some. The table includes about 110,000 clones, roughly 84% detected once. As to treatment: oral pan-JAK inhibitor, 5-10 mg twice daily. The data belong to a study of CD8+ T cells in alopecia areata.

The clonotype was recovered from a human donor with alopecia areata. The chain joins TRBV4-3 to TRBJ2-3; TRBD1 aligns across 7 bases. The sample here was CD8+ T cells sorted from blood, taken at week 24, from a patient treated with tofacitinib. Here the CDR3 DNA reads TGCGCCAGCAGCCAGGCCAGGGGGTGGAGCACAGATACGCAGTATTTT. Amino acids: CASSQARGWSTDTQYF.